A single sample is the source of the 26 T cell receptor beta chains below, sequenced in a study of blood T cell repertoires in COVID-19. The table came from immunoSEQ multiplex PCR; TCRdb's copy has only in-frame clones and leaves some out. The sample shows just over 250,000 clones, approximately 92% of them seen only once. The sample comprised peripheral blood. Every receptor here comes from a person in their late teens or twenties with COVID-19, enrolled during active disease.

The V and J genes are TRBV6-5 and TRBJ1-5; D not certain. V was pared by 7 bases and J by 0 bases, with 7 bases between. There are 13 residues in the CDR3. The germline gives CDR1 MNHEY, CDR2 SVGAGI. CDR3 DNA: TGTGCCAGCATAAGCACTAGCAATCAGCCCCAGCATTTT. It translates to CASISTSNQPQHF.

The rearrangement joins TRBV29-1 to TRBJ1-3, with 7 bases lining up with TRBD1. The CDR3 is 20 residues long. Unmatched junction bases numbered 24, after V lost 7 bases and J lost 0 bases. Germline CDR1 is SQVTM and CDR2 is ANQGSEA. This CDR3 reads CSARIPAGTVETLSGNTIYF. Written as DNA, the CDR3 is TGCAGCGCCAGAATACCCGCCGGGACAGTCGAAACTCTCTCTGGAAACACCATATATTTT.

This rearrangement joins TRBV5-8 to TRBJ1-1, with D hard to call. The CDR3 totals 17 residues. Trimming removed 0 bases at V and 4 bases at J, with 19 bases between. Germline-derived CDR1 and CDR2 are SGHTS and YDEGEE. This CDR3 reads CASSLGLAGRLVTEAFF. CDR3 coding DNA: TGTGCCAGCAGCTTGGGTCTCGCTGGCAGGTTGGTCACTGAAGCTTTCTTT.

The chain combines TRBV19 with TRBJ2-7; possibly TRBD2 for D (5 bases). The CDR3 consists of 14 residues. CDR1 LNHDA and CDR2 SQIVND come from the germline V gene (reference sequence). Trimming shortened V by 5 bases and J by 0 bases, and 11 bases separated the two germline ends. CDR3 DNA sequence: TGTGCCAGTAGTGTGAAAGGGAGCTCCTACGAGCAGTACTTC. Its protein is CASSVKGSSYEQYF.

The CDR3: CASSEGQSGNTIYF. CDR3 nucleotides: TGTGCCAGCAGTGAGGGACAGAGTGGAAACACCATATATTTT. The rearrangement joins TRBV3-1 (or the pseudogene TRBV3-2) to TRBJ1-3, with TRBD1 matching 7 bases. Germline V gene data show CDR1 as LGHDT and CDR2 as YNNKEL (reference sequence). The CDR3 is 14 residues long. Unmatched junction bases numbered 5, after V lost 6 bases and J lost 3 bases.

This clone was seen more than once but under ten times. Distinct nucleotide sequences in the sample also encode this CDR3. The rearrangement links TRBV24-1 to TRBJ2-2; 8 bases map to TRBD1. V lost 4 bases and J lost 3; bases outside the gene matches: 0. The V gene's germline CDR1 is KGHDR and CDR2 SFDVKD. The length of the CDR3 is 14 residues. The CDR3 region has the DNA TGTGCCACCAGTGAGGACAGGGACACCGGGGAGCTGTTTTTT. Its translation is CATSEDRDTGELFF.

V gene TRBV27 combines with J gene TRBJ2-7; TRBD2 matches at 11 bases. The germline V gene has CDR1 MNHEY and CDR2 SMNVEV (reference sequence). This CDR3 is 15 amino acids long. V lost 5 bases to trimming and J lost 7 bases; unmatched junction nucleotides: 10. The CDR3 loop reads CASSTGLADPKEQYF. CDR3 DNA: TGTGCCAGCAGTACGGGACTAGCGGACCCTAAAGAGCAGTACTTC.

The V and J genes are TRBV18 and TRBJ2-3; 11 bases fit TRBD1. The CDR3 is 16 amino acids. The V and J ends lost 3 bases and 3 bases, in that order; junction bases with no gene match: 5. The germline gives CDR1 KGHSH, CDR2 LQKENI. For the CDR3, the DNA is TGTGCCAGCTCACCTAGGGACAGGGGGTCTACAGATACGCAGTATTTT. This encodes CASSPRDRGSTDTQYF.

The genes are TRBV25-1 and TRBJ2-7, with 14 bases identical to TRBD2. CDR3 size: 17 residues. Looked up from germline, CDR1 is MGHDK and CDR2 is SYGVNS. V lost 1 base to trimming and J lost 1 base; unmatched junction nucleotides: 3. The CDR3 is CASSEWGTSGSSYEQYF. CDR3 coding DNA: TGTGCCAGCAGTGAATGGGGGACTAGCGGGAGTTCCTACGAGCAGTACTTC.

The chain couples TRBV29-1 to TRBJ1-1; D is uncertain. CDR3 size: 13 residues. The V gene's germline CDR1 is SQVTM and CDR2 ANQGSEA. The germline V and J ends were trimmed by 2 bases and 3 bases, with 10 bases remaining between them. CDR3 coding DNA: TGCAGCGTTGAACGCCGGGATTACACTGAAGCTTTCTTT. It codes for CSVERRDYTEAFF.

This chain connects TRBV5-6 to TRBJ2-7; no clear D gene. CDR1 is SGHDT and CDR2 is YYEEEE in the germline V gene. Trimming pared 0 bases from V and 0 bases from J, leaving 7 bases between. The CDR3 is 14 residues long. CDR3 bases: TGTGCCAGCAGCTTGGTTACAGACTCCTACGAGCAGTACTTC. This gives the protein CASSLVTDSYEQYF.

V and J are TRBV28 and TRBJ2-3, with D unresolved. Germline V gene sequence: CDR1 MDHEN, CDR2 SYDVKM. The CDR3 totals 13 residues. Trimming cost V 4 bases and J 0 bases, with 5 bases left between them. The CDR3 loop is CASSSPSTDTQYF. The CDR3 region has the DNA TGTGCCAGCAGTTCCCCTAGCACAGATACGCAGTATTTT.

The genes are TRBV13 and TRBJ1-1; no clear D. This CDR3 is built from 15 residues. V lost 0 bases and J lost 5, with 13 bases in between. The germline CDR1 and CDR2 sequences are PRHDT and FYEKMQ (reference sequence). Here the CDR3 reads CASSLGTRKVTEAFF. Written as DNA, the CDR3 is TGTGCCAGCAGCTTAGGGACCAGGAAAGTAACTGAAGCTTTCTTT.

This clone has just one count. The chain employs TRBV18 and TRBJ2-2; unclear D gene. The CDR3 extends over 17 amino acids. V lost 1 base to trimming and J lost 2 bases, with 14 bases between them. Germline CDR1 reads KGHSH; CDR2 reads LQKENI. CDR3 in amino acids: CASSPQVQVLNTGELFF. CDR3 nucleotides: TGTGCCAGCTCACCACAAGTCCAAGTACTTAACACCGGGGAGCTGTTTTTT. Based on the CDR3 plus reference TRBV18 and TRBJ2-2, the full variable domain is NAGVMQNPRHLVRRRGQEARLRCSPMKGHSHVYWYRQLPEEGLKFMVYLQKENIIDESGMPKERFSAEFPKEGPSILRIQQVVRGDSAAYFCASSPQVQVLNTGELFFGEGSRLTVL.

V gene TRBV11-2 combines with J gene TRBJ2-1; 10 bases are a match to TRBD2. Germline CDR1 and CDR2: SGHAT and FQNNGV. The CDR3 sequence is 15 residues long. The trim removed 5 bases at V and 5 bases at J, leaving 6 bases unmatched. The CDR3 DNA sequence: TGTGCCAGCAGCCCCCGGACTAGCGGAAACAATGAGCAGTTCTTC. This translates into CASSPRTSGNNEQFF.

This chain links TRBV4-2 with TRBJ1-6; no clear D gene. The V and J ends lost 1 base and 0 bases respectively, with 13 bases between them. Germline V gene sequence: CDR1 LGHNA, CDR2 YNFKEQ. The CDR3 contains 18 residues. CDR3: CASSQGAVASSYNSPLHF. CDR3 DNA sequence: TGTGCCAGCAGCCAAGGTGCGGTGGCAAGCTCCTATAATTCACCCCTCCACTTT.

The chain recombines TRBV11-2 with TRBJ1-5; TRBD1 agrees at 7 bases. Germline trimming cut 3 bases from V and 6 bases from J; bases unmatched to any gene: 2. Germline CDR1 reads SGHAT; CDR2 reads FQNNGV. The CDR3 extends over 13 amino acids. The CDR3 protein is CASSFDRAQPQHF. CDR3 in DNA: TGTGCCAGCAGCTTTGACAGGGCTCAGCCCCAGCATTTT.

This clone appeared once. The chain uses TRBV19 and TRBJ2-7; 12 nucleotides match TRBD1. V was pared by 10 bases and J by 4 bases, with 8 bases of the junction left unmatched. The CDR3 spans 14 residues. Germline V lookup: CDR1 LNHDA, CDR2 SQIVND (reference sequence). In DNA, the CDR3 is TGTGCCACTCGCCCGGGACAGGGGGCTTACGAGCAGTACTTC. Protein sequence: CATRPGQGAYEQYF.

The chain joins TRBV11-2 to TRBJ2-3, with 8 positions matching TRBD1. This CDR3 spans 14 amino acids. Germline V lookup: CDR1 SGHAT, CDR2 FQNNGV. J was trimmed by 5 bases and V by 3 bases; bases with no gene match: 4. In nucleotides, the CDR3 is TGTGCCAGCAGCTTGCAGGGGGCGATAGATACGCAGTATTTT. Protein product: CASSLQGAIDTQYF.

This chain connects TRBV5-4 to TRBJ2-5; possibly TRBD2 for D (5 bases). Trimming shortened V by 0 bases and J by 0 bases, and 9 bases separated the two germline ends. The germline V gene encodes CDR1 SGHNT and CDR2 YYREEE (reference sequence). The CDR3 totals 15 residues. CDR3 nucleotides: TGTGCCAGCAGCTTGGGGTCGGGGTACCAAGAGACCCAGTACTTC. It codes for CASSLGSGYQETQYF.

Here the CDR3 reads CASNQVSISYEQYF. The CDR3 DNA follows: TGTGCCAGCAATCAGGTCTCCATCTCCTACGAGCAGTACTTC. The chain couples TRBV6-5 to TRBJ2-7; no clear D. This CDR3 has 14 amino acids. The V gene lost 7 bases and the J gene lost 0 bases, with 13 bases spanning the gap. Germline-derived CDR1 and CDR2 are MNHEY and SVGAGI.

Only a few counts were recorded for this clone. The rearrangement links TRBV5-6 to TRBJ2-3; D gene unclear. Germline V gene lookup returns CDR1 SGHDT and CDR2 YYEEEE. The CDR3 extends over 12 amino acids. V was pared by 1 base and J by 6 bases, with 6 bases between. DNA of the CDR3: TGTGCCAGCAGCTTGTTCCGGGATACGCAGTATTTT. This encodes CASSLFRDTQYF.

This clone was seen once. V gene TRBV5-1 combines with J gene TRBJ2-7, with D possibly TRBD2 on 6 matching bases. Germline V gene data show CDR1 as SGHRS and CDR2 as YFSETQ. Trimming took 0 bases from V and 3 from J, leaving 16 bases between them. This CDR3 has 16 residues. CDR3 sequence reads: CASSLEGLAESYEQYF. The CDR3 nucleotides read TGCGCCAGCAGCTTGGAAGGGTTAGCGGAGAGCTACGAGCAGTACTTC.

In this sample, this clone turned up once. This chain uses TRBV24-1 with TRBJ1-2; D not certain. V shed 1 base and J shed 1 base, with 6 bases lying between them. From germline, CDR1 is KGHDR and CDR2 SFDVKD. CDR3 length equals 14 residues. CDR3 sequence (DNA): TGTGCCACCAGTGATTTCCGCGGTAACTATGGCTACACCTTC. It specifies CATSDFRGNYGYTF.

V usage is TRBV12-3 or TRBV12-4 and J usage is TRBJ2-5, with 8 positions matching TRBD1. The V segment lost 8 bases and the J segment 4 bases; nucleotides outside the gene matches: 3. CDR3 length: 12 amino acids. The CDR3 DNA sequence: TGTGCCAGCGGCACAGGGGGAGAGACCCAGTACTTC. Residues: CASGTGGETQYF.

J is TRBJ1-2 and V is TRBV6-5, with TRBD1 as a possible D gene (5 bases). The CDR3 covers 16 residues. Germline CDR1 and CDR2: MNHEY and SVGAGI. V was pared by 1 base and J by 0 bases, with 12 bases between. CDR3: CASSYFGGGTNYGYTF. CDR3 nucleotides: TGTGCCAGCAGTTACTTTGGGGGGGGGACTAACTATGGCTACACCTTC.